Included here is one TCR beta chain sequence, with context. Its matching antigen is unknown. Trimming pared 0 bases from V and 9 bases from J, leaving 8 bases between. This CDR3 has 12 residues. In germline, CDR1 is LNHNV, CDR2 YYDKDF (reference sequence). The individuals who served as donors were healthy Caucasians living in Russia, aged roughly 6 to 100. The data are from a study of blood T cells in healthy people across ages. The use of a sample-barcoded 5' primer and a J-beta primer mix characterized a second PCR of about 7 to 12 cycles. One entry per CDR3 protein, called by TCRdb with MiXCR from the 5' RACE reads. Of about 560,000 distinct CDR3 sequences in the sample, roughly a quarter were seen once. Findings and caveats of the study: Diversity of TCR beta per million T cells declined in a roughly linear way with age. Changes seen in expanded clonotypes were possibly confounded by donor CMV status left unknown.

These data are also associated with another study on T cells of mothers and their children. This second study notes: Donation came from a few healthy Caucasian mothers together with their six children.

The TCR originated in a boy between 2 and 10 years old in good health. The sequenced sample consisted of blood. The chain uses TRBV15 and TRBJ1-2, with D perhaps matching TRBD1 (6 bases). The CDR3 nucleotides read TGTGCCACCAGCAGAGATACAGGGAGCTACACCTTC. Protein sequence: CATSRDTGSYTF.